This TCR beta chain originates from a study of blood T cell repertoires in COVID-19 (dated by TCRdb to about 2020). For context, the study as a whole: Samples covering the acute and convalescent phases of COVID-19 were provided by collaborators in the United States, Italy and Spain. Nearly every sample came with metadata listing a de-identified subject ID, COVID-19 status, age in years and sex. The repertoires were made available in a free public database intended to serve as a resource for research on the immune response to SARS-CoV-2. Deeply sampled blood TCRbeta repertoires from subjects exposed to, actively infected with, or recovered from COVID-19 were included in the dataset. Where HLA class I and class II types were available, the types were taken from metadata supplied by the sample provider, not from assay-based typing. The samples were drawn from the first 160 participants of the ongoing ImmuneRACE study and from 1,254 subjects provided by 6 global collaborators. The material from the prospective study consisted of cDNA or gDNA derived from T cells, B-cell-depleted T cells, or PBMCs.

The collaborating institutions used their own protocols to collect whole blood in K2EDTA tubes. Collaborator samples were shipped for TCRbeta analysis as frozen whole blood, isolated PBMCs, or DNA extracted from either sample type. Overall results and qualifications from the work: The quantity of clinical and demographic metadata differed by source and by participant and was supplied without curation.

The germline V gene sets CDR1 to MDHEN and CDR2 to SYDVKM. The trim is 6 bases for V and 1 base for J, with a gap of 10 bases between the germline ends. From cysteine to phenylalanine, the CDR3 is 13 amino acids long. The retained sequence is limited to the CDR3, 39 bases, with the frame set at the first base. This clone has just a few counts. What antigen it recognizes has not been identified. Base qualities are missing; no much larger clone stands one base away. The immunoSEQ Assay, a bias-controlled multiplex PCR, was used to amplify TCRbeta CDR3 regions from genomic DNA. As for the authors' bioinformatics: Nucleated cell counts per sample were estimated from amplification of reference gene primers within the assay. Sequence reads were collapsed and filtered to measure the absolute abundance of every unique TCRbeta CDR3 rearrangement. For each sample, productive Simpson clonality was calculated by taking the square root of Simpson's diversity index across productive rearrangements. Drawn from immuneACCESS, this table holds only the in-frame rearrangements with V and J called that TCRdb kept. Clones are partly lost; checked studies trace under half to an unresolved V gene and leave the rest unexplained. D and trimming come from the DNA, and the V and J calls and clone size come from that table. The sample table holds about 330,000 clones, of which around 85% were seen once. About 7% of the sample goes to the ten largest clones.

This clonotype originated in a human donor in a cohort sampled during active COVID-19. Sequences were obtained from peripheral blood. Recombination connected TRBV28 to TRBJ2-7; the D gene identity is not certain. The DNA sequence is TGTGCCAGCAGCCCACAAAGTTCCTACGAGCAGTACTTC. This encodes CASSPQSSYEQYF. The full variable domain, with segments outside the CDR3 supplied by the reference TRBV28 and TRBJ2-7 proteins, appears as DVKVTQSSRYLVKRTGEKVFLECVQDMDHENMFWYRQDPGLGLRLIYFSYDVKMKEKGDIPEGYSVSREKKERFSLILESASTNQTSMYLCASSPQSSYEQYFGPGTRLTVT.